This TCR beta chain was recorded in a study of read filtering for tumor transcriptome and immune sequencing. Whole-study context: Among patients, around 18 were male and about 15 female, aged roughly 45 to 90 (mean about 66).

The library was built from approximately 400 ng RNA with molecular barcoded adaptors for alpha/delta and beta/gamma chains. TCRdb recomputed calls from the reads with MiXCR, one row per CDR3 protein. The sample has approximately 140,000 distinct CDR3 sequences, roughly 13% seen once. This clonotype was counted ten times or more. The source of this sequence is a donor aged 40 or older with multiple myeloma. The specimen sequenced was a population of CD138-negative cells sorted from bone marrow.

This CDR3 is CASSQISGSGPYNEQFF. The CDR3 nucleotides read TGTGCCAGCAGCCAAATTAGCGGGAGTGGGCCCTACAATGAGCAGTTCTTC. This chain joins TRBV7-3 and TRBJ2-1; 9 positions agree with TRBD2. Germline V lookup: CDR1 SGHTA, CDR2 FQGTGA. CDR3 length: 17 amino acids. With 5 bases clipped from V and 2 bases from J, the junction kept 10 bases outside the gene matches. Using reference TRBV7-3 and TRBJ2-1 for the parts outside the CDR3, the full variable domain is GAGVSQTPSNKVTEKGKYVELRCDPISGHTALYWYRQSLGQGPEFLIYFQGTGAADDSGLPNDRFFAVRPEGSVSTLKIQRTERGDSAVYLCASSQISGSGPYNEQFFGPGTRLTVL.